This is a list of T cell receptor beta chains from one sample in a study of shared clonotypes between healthy human individuals. Method: immunoSEQ multiplex PCR; TCRdb's copy keeps in-frame clones and lacks some. The table shows around 2,000,000 clones, with about 95% occurring only once. Sequencing input: naive CD8+ T cells sorted from blood. The receptors were sampled from a man younger than 30 in good health. Each CDR3 is given with its conserved first and last residue. D genes are given only for firm matches. Clone size, where shown, is once, few, many, or a class for clones that have expanded.

length,D,V,J,size,DNA,CDR3
14,NA,TRBV7-8,TRBJ2-2,NA,TGTGCCAGCAGCTTAGAATTAAACACCGGGGAGCTGTTTTTT,CASSLELNTGELFF
12,NA,TRBV10-3,TRBJ2-5,few,TGTGCCATCGGTTTAAGGGAAGAGACCCAGTACTTC,CAIGLREETQYF
15,NA,TRBV4-3,TRBJ2-2,NA,TGCGCCAGCAGCCGGGAGAGAGTGGGCACCGGGGAGCTGTTTTTT,CASSRERVGTGELFF
12,NA,TRBV29-1,TRBJ1-2,NA,TGCAGCGTTGATTCAGGGAGCTATGGCTACACCTTC,CSVDSGSYGYTF
17,NA,TRBV27,TRBJ2-1,NA,TGTGCCAGCAGTTTGGGCAGTACCACCGCTCAGGTCTATGAGCAGTTCTTC,CASSLGSTTAQVYEQFF
15,NA,TRBV6-6,TRBJ1-2,NA,TGTGCCAGCAGTTACTCGATGGGGTCTCCAGACGGCTACACCTTC,CASSYSMGSPDGYTF
14,NA,TRBV5-6,TRBJ2-7,NA,TGTGCCAGCACTTCGTTGGGGGGACTTTACGAGCAGTACTTC,CASTSLGGLYEQYF
17,TRBD1,TRBV9,TRBJ2-5,NA,TGTGCCAGCAGCGTAGAAGCTACAGGGGCCTACCAAGAGACCCAGTACTTC,CASSVEATGAYQETQYF
13,NA,TRBV5-4,TRBJ1-3,NA,TGTGCCAGCAGCTTTCTTACTGGAAACACCATATATTTT,CASSFLTGNTIYF
15,NA,TRBV6-5,TRBJ1-6,NA,TGTGCCAGCAGTCTCGACCCGGGCGGTAATTCACCCCTCCACTTT,CASSLDPGGNSPLHF
14,NA,TRBV27,TRBJ1-1,NA,TGTGCCAGCAGTGGTTCGACAACCCTCACTGAAGCTTTCTTT,CASSGSTTLTEAFF
13,NA,TRBV6-1,TRBJ2-7,NA,TGTGCCAGCAGTGAAGGGCCTACCTACGAGCAGTACTTC,CASSEGPTYEQYF
12,NA,TRBV7-9,TRBJ2-7,NA,TGTGCCAGCAGCTTAGGAGCCTACGAGCAGTACTTC,CASSLGAYEQYF
14,TRBD2,TRBV6-5,TRBJ2-1,NA,TGTGCCAGCACCGCTAGCGGGGTCTACAATGAGCAGTTCTTC,CASTASGVYNEQFF
15,NA,TRBV7-9,TRBJ1-2,NA,TGTGCCAGCAGCGTACCACTTACAGAGCACCATGGCTACACCTTC,CASSVPLTEHHGYTF
15,TRBD1,TRBV4-1,TRBJ2-1,NA,TGCGCCAGCAGCCAAGATACAGGGGCCTACAATGAGCAGTTCTTC,CASSQDTGAYNEQFF
15,NA,TRBV7-6,TRBJ1-5,NA,TGTGCCAGCAGCTTAGCGGGGGGCGGCAATCAGCCCCAGCATTTT,CASSLAGGGNQPQHF
15,TRBD1,TRBV4-1,TRBJ2-7,NA,TGCGCCAGCACTTTCTCGGACAGGGGCTCCTACGAGCAGTACTTC,CASTFSDRGSYEQYF
15,NA,TRBV27,TRBJ2-7,NA,TGTGCCAGCAGTTTGGGTTTACTTCTGACCTACGAGCAGTACTTC,CASSLGLLLTYEQYF
16,TRBD2,TRBV5-6,TRBJ2-7,NA,TGTGCCAGCAGCTGGGGACTAGCCGAAAGCTCCTACGAGCAGTACTTC,CASSWGLAESSYEQYF
18,NA,TRBV6-1,TRBJ2-3,NA,TGTGCCAGCAGTGAAGTTGAGGGCCCAGGACAAAACACAGATACGCAGTATTTT,CASSEVEGPGQNTDTQYF
14,NA,TRBV6-1,TRBJ2-7,NA,TGTGCCAGCAGTGAAATGGGGACGGCCTACGAGCAGTACTTC,CASSEMGTAYEQYF
13,NA,TRBV7-9,TRBJ2-7,NA,TGTGCCAGCAGCTCCCCACTAGGTTACGAGCAGTACTTC,CASSSPLGYEQYF
15,TRBD2,TRBV27,TRBJ2-1,NA,TGTGCCAGCAGTCCCAGCGGGGGGGGTGACAATGAGCAGTTCTTC,CASSPSGGGDNEQFF
15,NA,TRBV30,TRBJ1-5,NA,TGTGCCTGGAGTTTGGGAGATAATAGCAATCAGCCCCAGCATTTT,CAWSLGDNSNQPQHF
15,NA,TRBV11-3,TRBJ2-5,NA,TGTGCCAGCAGCTTAAGGGCCCCGGGGGAAGGGACCCAGTACTTC,CASSLRAPGEGTQYF
15,NA,TRBV7-2,TRBJ2-7,NA,TGTGCCAGCAGCCTATTAGGGGGAACCCCCTACGAGCAGTACTTC,CASSLLGGTPYEQYF
15,NA,TRBV10-3,TRBJ2-3,NA,TGTGCCATCAGTGTCGAGGGAGGGGGCAAAGATACGCAGTATTTT,CAISVEGGGKDTQYF
20,NA,TRBV2,TRBJ2-4,once,TGTGCCAGCAGTCCCGGGCGGGGGCGACTAGGCCCGAGAGCCAAAAACATTCAGTACTTC,CASSPGRGRLGPRAKNIQYF
13,TRBD1,TRBV28,TRBJ1-6,NA,TGTGCCAGCAGTTTAGACAGGGGTTCACCCCTCCACTTT,CASSLDRGSPLHF
15,NA,TRBV4-3,TRBJ2-1,NA,TGCGCCAGCAGCCAAGGAACTGACACCTACAATGAGCAGTTCTTC,CASSQGTDTYNEQFF
14,TRBD2,TRBV5-1,TRBJ2-7,NA,TGCGCCAGCAGCTTGGAGGGAGGGGTGGACGAGCAGTACTTC,CASSLEGGVDEQYF
14,NA,TRBV9,TRBJ1-2,NA,TGTGCCAGCAGCGTATATGGCGGAGCGAGTGGCTACACCTTC,CASSVYGGASGYTF
14,NA,TRBV7-8,TRBJ1-6,NA,TGTGCCAGCAGCACGGCAGGGGCAGAATCACCCCTCCACTTT,CASSTAGAESPLHF
15,NA,TRBV4-1,TRBJ1-6,NA,TGCGCCAGCAGCCAAGAAGCAGGGGCCAATTCACCCCTCCACTTT,CASSQEAGANSPLHF
14,NA,TRBV27,TRBJ2-7,NA,TGTGCCAGCAGTTTTGGGGGGGCCTCCTACGAGCAGTACTTC,CASSFGGASYEQYF
16,TRBD2,TRBV2,TRBJ2-1,NA,TGTGCCAGCAGTGAAGGGGTAGCGGGGCCTCTCAACGAGCAGTTCTTC,CASSEGVAGPLNEQFF
12,NA,TRBV4-1,TRBJ2-1,NA,TGCGCCAGCAGCCAGGAATGGGATGAGCAGTTCTTC,CASSQEWDEQFF
16,TRBD2,TRBV10-2,TRBJ2-1,NA,TGCGCCAGCAGTCGCATACCGGGACTAGCAGTCGATGAGCAGTTCTTC,CASSRIPGLAVDEQFF
13,NA,TRBV4-1,TRBJ2-7,NA,TGCGCCAGCAGCCCACGACGAGATTACGAGCAGTACTTC,CASSPRRDYEQYF
13,NA,TRBV5-8,TRBJ2-7,NA,TGTGCCAGTCCCTTGGGCTTCTCCTACGAGCAGTACTTC,CASPLGFSYEQYF